The 16 T cell receptor beta chains presented below share a single source sample, sequenced in a study of T cell responses to AZD1222 COVID-19 vaccine. Assay: immunoSEQ multiplex PCR; the TCRdb copy retains only in-frame clones and omits some. The table lists 95,000 to 150,000 clones, more than 80% of them singletons. Sequenced here: peripheral blood, sampled on day 0 of AZD1222 vaccination. Every receptor here comes from an adult in good health.

The CDR3 DNA follows: TGTGCCAGTAGAACTAGCGGGAGGGGAGGGACCTACGAGCAGTACTTC. Protein sequence: CASRTSGRGGTYEQYF. This chain connects TRBV19 to TRBJ2-7; 13 positions agree with TRBD2. J lost 2 bases, V lost 6 bases, and 7 bases had no gene match. The germline gives CDR1 LNHDA, CDR2 SQIVND (reference sequence). The CDR3 has 16 amino acids.

The chain links TRBV11-3 to TRBJ2-2, with 8 bases identical to TRBD2. CDR1 is SGHNT and CDR2 is YENEEA in the germline V gene. The junction had 11 bases not matched to a gene; V was cut back by 3 bases and J by 5 bases. CDR3 length equals 17 residues. CDR3 bases: TGTGCCAGCAGCTTGGGGAAGTGGCCGGGAGGGACCGGGGAGCTGTTTTTT. Its protein is CASSLGKWPGGTGELFF. Based on the CDR3 plus reference TRBV11-3 and TRBJ2-2, the full variable domain is EAGVVQSPRYKIIEKKQPVAFWCNPISGHNTLYWYLQNLGQGPELLIRYENEEAVDDSQLPKDRFSAERLKGVDSTLKIQPAELGDSAVYLCASSLGKWPGGTGELFFGEGSRLTVL.

The rearrangement joins TRBV28 to TRBJ1-6; tentatively, D is TRBD1 (6 bases). This CDR3 is 13 amino acids long. Per germline, CDR1 MDHEN and CDR2 SYDVKM. The ends were cut back, 11 bases at V and 8 bases at J, with 16 bases in the middle. CDR3: CAAVGASDSPLHF. CDR3 DNA sequence: TGTGCCGCCGTGGGGGCTAGTGATTCACCCCTCCACTTT. The whole variable domain, remainder taken from reference TRBV28 and TRBJ1-6, is DVKVTQSSRYLVKRTGEKVFLECVQDMDHENMFWYRQDPGLGLRLIYFSYDVKMKEKGDIPEGYSVSREKKERFSLILESASTNQTSMYLCAAVGASDSPLHFGNGTRLTVT.

This chain uses TRBV3-1 (or the pseudogene TRBV3-2) with TRBJ2-5; 7 bases line up with TRBD2. This CDR3 spans 13 amino acids. Germline V gene data show CDR1 as LGHDT and CDR2 as YNNKEL (reference sequence). V lost 4 bases to trimming and J lost 3 bases; unmatched junction nucleotides: 2. CDR3 DNA sequence: TGTGCCAGCAGCCCCCTAGCGGAAGAGACCCAGTACTTC. This translates into CASSPLAEETQYF.

V is TRBV27 and J is TRBJ2-7, with D possibly being TRBD1 or TRBD2 (5 bases each). CDR1 is MNHEY and CDR2 is SMNVEV in the germline V gene (reference sequence). This CDR3 has 15 residues. Trimming took 7 bases from V and 0 from J, leaving 16 bases between them. The CDR3 nucleotides are TGTGCCAGCAAACTAGGGGCATTTAGCTCCTACGAGCAGTACTTC. Translating gives CASKLGAFSSYEQYF.

The J gene is TRBJ2-3, the V gene TRBV11-3; D might be TRBD2 (5 bases). This CDR3 comprises 14 residues. The V end was cut by 4 bases, the J end by 2 bases, with 10 bases between. Germline assignment: CDR1 SGHNT and CDR2 YENEEA. The CDR3 DNA reads as TGTGCCAGCAGCTCGCAAGCGGCCACAGATACGCAGTATTTT. Translation: CASSSQAATDTQYF.

The chain recombines TRBV5-4 with TRBJ1-2; D perhaps matches TRBD1 (6 bases). V dropped 5 bases and J dropped 6 bases, with 17 bases sitting between them. The V gene's germline CDR1 is SGHNT and CDR2 YYREEE (reference sequence). The CDR3 spans 14 residues. The CDR3 DNA is TGTGCCAGCAGTATCGCGGGACAATTCGATGGCTACACCTTC. It yields the protein CASSIAGQFDGYTF.

A word on this clone: The identical CDR3 is also encoded by other nucleotide sequences in the sample. The rearrangement uses TRBV28 and TRBJ2-7, with TRBD2 matching over 14 bases. The ends lost 4 bases at V and 4 bases at J; junction bases unmatched: 3. Germline V gene sequence: CDR1 MDHEN, CDR2 SYDVKM. There are 15 residues in the CDR3. CDR3: CASSSGTSGSYEQYF. CDR3 nucleotides: TGTGCCAGCAGTTCTGGGACTAGCGGGAGTTACGAGCAGTACTTC.

The rearrangement joins TRBV29-1 to TRBJ1-1; the match to TRBD1 covers 9 bases. Per the germline V gene, CDR1 is SQVTM and CDR2 is ANQGSEA. The J segment lost 5 bases and the V segment lost 8 bases, leaving 9 bases of the junction unmatched. The CDR3 has 13 residues. The CDR3 coding sequence is TGCAGCACAGGGGGCCGAACGGGAACTGAAGCTTTCTTT. Its translation: CSTGGRTGTEAFF.

This rearrangement joins TRBV19 to TRBJ1-1; D gene unclear. The CDR3 length is 13 residues. Deletions cut 1 base from V and 5 bases from J, with 8 bases between. The germline V gene encodes CDR1 LNHDA and CDR2 SQIVND (reference sequence). DNA for the CDR3: TGTGCCAGTAGTATAGCTCGGTGGACTGAAGCTTTCTTT. Its translation is CASSIARWTEAFF. The variable domain in full, with the rest retrieved from reference TRBV19 and TRBJ1-1, is DGGITQSPKYLFRKEGQNVTLSCEQNLNHDAMYWYRQDPGQGLRLIYYSQIVNDFQKGDIAEGYSVSREKKESFPLTVTSAQKNPTAFYLCASSIARWTEAFFGQGTRLTVV.

CDR3 amino acids: CASKGRGSGTDTQYF. The CDR3, as DNA: TGCGCCAGCAAAGGGAGAGGCTCTGGCACAGATACGCAGTATTTT. This chain uses TRBV5-1 with TRBJ2-3; TRBD2 is a possible D gene (5 bases). CDR1 is SGHRS, CDR2 YFSETQ, per germline. This CDR3 spans 15 amino acids. V lost 6 bases, J lost 1 base, and 15 bases lay in between.

This rearrangement joins TRBV2 to TRBJ1-1, with TRBD1 matching 7 bases. There are 12 residues in the CDR3. The J segment lost 5 bases and the V segment lost 6 bases, leaving 3 bases of the junction unmatched. Germline-derived CDR1 and CDR2 are SNHLY and FYNNEI. This chain's CDR3 is CASSEQGTEAFF. In DNA, the CDR3 is TGTGCCAGCAGCGAACAGGGGACTGAAGCTTTCTTT.

This chain connects TRBV7-3 to TRBJ2-1; 9 bases line up with TRBD2. The germline V gene has CDR1 SGHTA and CDR2 FQGTGA. This CDR3 comprises 15 residues. Trimming removed 3 bases from V and 5 bases from J; junction bases left unmatched: 5. CDR3 bases: TGTGCCAGCAGCTTCGGCGGGAGGGTAAACAATGAGCAGTTCTTC. Protein: CASSFGGRVNNEQFF.

The V call is TRBV2, the J call TRBJ2-1; D may match TRBD1 or TRBD2 (5 bases each). Germline assignment: CDR1 SNHLY and CDR2 FYNNEI. The V and J ends lost 5 bases and 4 bases respectively, with 15 bases between them. The CDR3 is made up of 15 amino acids. CDR3 coding DNA: TGTGCCAGCAGTTTCACAGGTGGAGGATACAATGAGCAGTTCTTC. Its protein product is CASSFTGGGYNEQFF.

The chain links TRBV5-1 to TRBJ1-2; 12 positions agree with TRBD1. The V gene end was trimmed by 4 bases and the J gene end by 7 bases; junction bases not matched to a gene: 14. This CDR3 spans 17 amino acids. Germline V CDR1 and CDR2: SGHRS, YFSETQ. The chain's CDR3 is CASSPSRDRGHFSGYTF. For the CDR3, the DNA is TGCGCCAGCAGCCCGAGCCGGGACAGGGGGCATTTCTCTGGCTACACCTTC.

V is TRBV27 and J is TRBJ2-5, with a possible D match to TRBD1 (6 bases). Germline V gives CDR1 MNHEY, CDR2 SMNVEV (reference sequence). This CDR3 is 17 amino acids long. The V end lost 5 bases, the J end lost 5 bases, and 24 bases lay between the germline ends. Written as DNA, the CDR3 is TGTGCCAGCAGTCTTAAGAGGGCAGGGGCTTTCGGTGAGACCCAGTACTTC. Translating it yields CASSLKRAGAFGETQYF.